What follows is one T cell receptor beta chain and its context. What it binds is not known. The germline V gene encodes CDR1 SGHRS and CDR2 YFSETQ. Trimming took 1 base from V and 4 from J, leaving 11 bases between them. The CDR3 runs 14 residues. This entry is derived from a study of T cells in narcolepsy. Study background: Healthy controls were enrolled alongside patients with narcolepsy type 1 or type 2.

Sequencing was performed with immunoSEQ multiplex PCR; in TCRdb, only in-frame clones are kept and a portion is missing. Of 15,000 to 20,000 clones listed, approximately 84% were seen once; the top ten hold approximately 0.7%. Notes on the study in general: Same-patient CSF and blood CD4+ T cell clonotypes included HCRT-specific and TRIB2-specific autoreactive ones. Some memory CD4+ repertoires had no autoreactive clone sequences. Autoreactive clonotypes reportedly recurred in blood of same and different patients, not controls.

This sequence joins TRBV5-1 and TRBJ2-5; TRBD2 might be the D (5 bases). This TCR was sampled from a human donor in good health. The specimen sequenced was memory (CD45RA-) CD4+ T cells from blood. The CDR3 region has the DNA TGCGCCAGCAGCTTGTGGCTAGCCCGAGAGACCCAGTACTTC. As protein: CASSLWLARETQYF.